This T cell receptor beta chain was retrieved from a study of cytomegalovirus exposure and HLA in healthy donors. The PCR employed 60 Vbeta primers together with 13 Jbeta primers. Sequenced by immunoSEQ multiplex PCR; TCRdb stores in-frame clones only, minus some. In the table there are some 200,000 clones, about an eighth of which are singletons. Trimming left V 2 bases short and J 4 bases short, with 14 bases between. CDR3 length: 15 residues. Germline values: CDR1 KGHSH, CDR2 LQKENI. The chain carries TRBV18 and TRBJ2-5; D might be TRBD1 (6 bases). The source material was PBMCs. The clonotype originates from a man over 45 in good health and CMV-seropositive. The CDR3 coding sequence is TGTGCCAGCTCACCAGCAGGGGCGAAGGGAGAGACCCAGTACTTC. Protein product: CASSPAGAKGETQYF.